This TCR beta chain was sequenced in a study of cytomegalovirus exposure and HLA in healthy donors. Overall study: An analysis done earlier identified 100 million to 140 million unique TCR beta sequences from about 180 million T cells.

The PCR was carried out with 60 Vbeta primers and 13 Jbeta primers. Generated by immunoSEQ multiplex PCR, the TCRdb table keeps only in-frame clones and is missing some. The data show hundreds of thousands of clones, approximately 82% seen once. Study-wide results and caveats: Earlier analysis found most TCR beta V segments productive about 90% or about 30% of the time. A further, later analysis showed that HLA-associated TCR beta chains (compared with equally common others) were more clonally expanded.

The V end lost 6 bases, the J end lost 5 bases, and 14 bases lay between the germline ends. The CDR3 extends over 14 amino acids. From germline, CDR1 is MNHEY and CDR2 SVGAGI. A note on this clone: Its specificity is unknown.

Sequences were obtained from PBMCs. This TCR was sampled from a woman aged 40 to 55 in good health and CMV-seronegative. The V call is TRBV6-5, the J call TRBJ1-5; D is undetermined. The DNA for the CDR3 is TGTGCCAGCAGAGAGGCCAGAACGGATCAGCCCCAGCATTTT. As protein: CASREARTDQPQHF.